The entry below describes one T cell receptor beta chain. CDR1 and CDR2 (germline): SGHRS, YFSETQ. With V trimmed by 3 bases and J by 14 bases, 17 bases remained unmatched. This CDR3 comprises 15 residues. The sample comes from a study of blood T cells in healthy people across ages. Study as a whole: Template switching retrieved approximately one barcoded beta molecule for each two T cells.

The use of a sample-barcoded 5' primer and a J-beta primer mix characterized a second PCR of about 6 to 11 cycles. TCRdb processed the 5' RACE reads anew with MiXCR; each CDR3 protein has one entry. This table has 1.5 million to 1.8 million distinct CDR3 sequences, 35% to 45% appearing once. The sample was blood. V is TRBV5-1 and J is TRBJ2-1; 7 bases are a match to TRBD2. The TCR originated in a woman in her late teens or twenties in good health. CDR3 nucleotides: TGCGCCAGCAGCTGGGCGGGATCTCAGGGAGGGGTTGAGTTCTTC. It encodes CASSWAGSQGGVEFF.